This passage covers 3 T cell receptor beta chains from one sample sequenced in a study of T-cell reconstitution after alpha-beta-depleted transplantation in children. Unique molecular identifiers were used in preparing the TCRbeta library. TCRdb fed the PCR reads into MiXCR, producing one record per CDR3 protein. This table holds hundreds of thousands of distinct CDR3 sequences, 16% found once. Source: PBMCs from the stem cell graft donor, taken from the stem cell graft. Every receptor here comes from a human donor who donated a stem cell graft to a child with acute myeloid leukemia.

This clonotype was detected a few times. The chain has TRBV3-1 and TRBJ1-1; 7 nucleotides line up with TRBD1. The CDR3 spans 14 residues. V dropped 6 bases and J dropped 3; count of bases not matched to a gene: 7. Germline V gene lookup returns CDR1 LGHDT and CDR2 YNNKEL (reference sequence). CDR3 in DNA: TGTGCCAGCAGGAGGCAGGGGGTGGACACTGAAGCTTTCTTT. This sequence encodes CASRRQGVDTEAFF.

V and J are TRBV5-1 and TRBJ2-1; 7 nucleotides align to TRBD1. Germline CDR1 and CDR2: SGHRS and YFSETQ. There are 11 residues in the CDR3. V lost 4 bases, J lost 14 bases, and 6 bases stayed unmatched. CDR3 DNA sequence: TGCGCCAGCAGCGCTGACAGGGTAGAGTTCTTC. Encoded protein: CASSADRVEFF.

This clonotype was seen ten or more times. The J gene is TRBJ2-1, the V gene TRBV6-5; TRBD2 aligns across 7 bases. The CDR3 totals 11 residues. The germline V gene encodes CDR1 MNHEY and CDR2 SVGAGI. Unmatched junction bases numbered 0, after V lost 5 bases and J lost 8 bases. CDR3 loop: CASSRGDEQFF. CDR3 in DNA: TGTGCCAGCAGTCGGGGGGATGAGCAGTTCTTC.